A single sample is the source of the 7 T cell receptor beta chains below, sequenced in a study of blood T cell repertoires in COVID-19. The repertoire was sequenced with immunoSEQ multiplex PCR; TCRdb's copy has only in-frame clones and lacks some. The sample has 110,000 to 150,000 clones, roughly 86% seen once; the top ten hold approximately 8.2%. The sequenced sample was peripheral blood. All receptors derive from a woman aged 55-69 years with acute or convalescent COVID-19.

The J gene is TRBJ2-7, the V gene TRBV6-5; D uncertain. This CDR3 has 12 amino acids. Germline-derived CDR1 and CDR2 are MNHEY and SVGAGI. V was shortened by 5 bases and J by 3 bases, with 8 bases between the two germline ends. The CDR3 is CASSKQLYEQYF. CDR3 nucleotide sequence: TGTGCCAGCAGTAAGCAACTCTACGAGCAGTACTTC.

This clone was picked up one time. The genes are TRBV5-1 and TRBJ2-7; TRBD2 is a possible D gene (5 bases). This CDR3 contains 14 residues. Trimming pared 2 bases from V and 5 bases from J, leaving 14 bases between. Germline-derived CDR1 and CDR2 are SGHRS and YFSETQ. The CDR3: CASSLWTSGNEQYF. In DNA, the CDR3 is TGCGCCAGCAGCTTATGGACGTCGGGGAACGAGCAGTACTTC.

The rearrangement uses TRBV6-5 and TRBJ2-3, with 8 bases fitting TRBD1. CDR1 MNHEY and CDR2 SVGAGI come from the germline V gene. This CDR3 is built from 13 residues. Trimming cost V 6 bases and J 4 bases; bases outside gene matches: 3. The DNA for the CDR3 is TGTGCCAGCAGGGCGACAGGGGCAGATACGCAGTATTTT. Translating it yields CASRATGADTQYF.

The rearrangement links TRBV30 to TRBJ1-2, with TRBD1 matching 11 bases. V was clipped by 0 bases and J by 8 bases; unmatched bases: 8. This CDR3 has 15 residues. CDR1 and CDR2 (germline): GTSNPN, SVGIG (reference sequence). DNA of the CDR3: TGTGCCTGGAGTGTGGGGACAGGGGGACCGGAAGGCTACACCTTC. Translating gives CAWSVGTGGPEGYTF.

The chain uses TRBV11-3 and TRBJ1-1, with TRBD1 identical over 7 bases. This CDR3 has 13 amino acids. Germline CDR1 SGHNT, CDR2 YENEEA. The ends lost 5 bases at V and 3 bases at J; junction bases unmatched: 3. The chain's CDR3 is CASSNQGDTEAFF. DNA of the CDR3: TGTGCCAGCAGCAATCAGGGGGACACTGAAGCTTTCTTT.

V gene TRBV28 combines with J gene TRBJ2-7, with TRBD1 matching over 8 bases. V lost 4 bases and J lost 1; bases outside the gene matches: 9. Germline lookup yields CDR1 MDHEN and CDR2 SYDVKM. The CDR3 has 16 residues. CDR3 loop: CASSSPDRAKSYEQYF. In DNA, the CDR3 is TGTGCCAGCAGTTCCCCGGACAGGGCGAAGTCCTACGAGCAGTACTTC.

This chain's CDR3 is CASSSSRQGFGGYTF. CDR3 in DNA: TGTGCCAGCAGCTCTAGTCGACAGGGTTTTGGTGGCTACACCTTC. The rearrangement uses TRBV7-9 and TRBJ1-2; TRBD1 agrees at 7 bases. V trimming: 4 bases; J trimming: 7 bases; junction bases outside the gene matches: 12. The CDR3 contains 15 residues. Germline assignment: CDR1 SEHNR and CDR2 FQNEAQ (reference sequence).